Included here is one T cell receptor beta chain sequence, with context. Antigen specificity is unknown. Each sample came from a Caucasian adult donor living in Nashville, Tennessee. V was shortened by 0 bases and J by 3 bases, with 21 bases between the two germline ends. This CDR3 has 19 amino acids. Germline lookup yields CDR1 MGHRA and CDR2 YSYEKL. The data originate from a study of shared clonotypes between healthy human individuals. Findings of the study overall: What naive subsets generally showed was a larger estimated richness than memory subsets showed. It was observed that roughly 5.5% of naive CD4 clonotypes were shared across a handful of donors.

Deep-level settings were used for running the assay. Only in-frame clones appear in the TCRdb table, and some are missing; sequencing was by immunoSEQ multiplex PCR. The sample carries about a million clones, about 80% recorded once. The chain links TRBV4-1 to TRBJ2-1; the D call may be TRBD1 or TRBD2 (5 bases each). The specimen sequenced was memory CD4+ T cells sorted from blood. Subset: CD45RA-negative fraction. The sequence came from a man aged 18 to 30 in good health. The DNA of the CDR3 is TGCGCCAGCAGCCAAGACAGTGAGACGGGACGTCGTCTCTACAATGAGCAGTTCTTC. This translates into CASSQDSETGRRLYNEQFF.